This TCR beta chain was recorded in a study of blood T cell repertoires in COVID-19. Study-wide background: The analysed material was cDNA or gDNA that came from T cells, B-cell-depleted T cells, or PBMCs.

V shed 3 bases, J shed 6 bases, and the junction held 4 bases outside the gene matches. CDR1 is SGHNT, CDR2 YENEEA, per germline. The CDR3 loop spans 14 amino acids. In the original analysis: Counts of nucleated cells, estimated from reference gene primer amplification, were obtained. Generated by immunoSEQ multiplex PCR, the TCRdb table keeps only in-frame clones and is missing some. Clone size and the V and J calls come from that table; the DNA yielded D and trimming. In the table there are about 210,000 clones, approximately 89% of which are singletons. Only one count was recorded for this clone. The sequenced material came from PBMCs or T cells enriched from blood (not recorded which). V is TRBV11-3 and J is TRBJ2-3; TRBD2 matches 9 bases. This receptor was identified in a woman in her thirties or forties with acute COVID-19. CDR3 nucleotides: TGTGCCAGCAGCTTCATAGCGGGAGTTGATACGCAGTATTTT. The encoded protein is CASSFIAGVDTQYF. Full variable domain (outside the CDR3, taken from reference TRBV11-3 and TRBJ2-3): EAGVVQSPRYKIIEKKQPVAFWCNPISGHNTLYWYLQNLGQGPELLIRYENEEAVDDSQLPKDRFSAERLKGVDSTLKIQPAELGDSAVYLCASSFIAGVDTQYFGPGTRLTVL.